These T cell receptor beta chains were read from a single sample in a study of glioma-infiltrating T cells after dendritic cell vaccination. The data were produced by immunoSEQ multiplex PCR, yet TCRdb's version contains in-frame clones alone and is incomplete. The profile shows about 95,000 clones, approximately 81% of them singletons. Sequencing used blood, obtained before dendritic cell vaccination. These receptors came from a human donor with glioblastoma. The CDR3 runs from the conserved cysteine through the conserved F or W. D genes are given only for firm matches. Clone size is shown for a subset of rows, as once, few, many or a class of expanded clone.

j_gene: TRBJ2-3
abundance: -
d_gene: -
v_gene: TRBV10-3
CDR3aa: CAISEGRDGDTQYF
CDR3nt: TGTGCCATCAGTGAGGGCAGGGATGGAGATACGCAGTATTTT

j_gene: TRBJ2-5
abundance: -
d_gene: TRBD1
v_gene: TRBV5-1
CDR3aa: CASRTGPQETQYF
CDR3nt: TGCGCCAGCCGGACAGGGCCCCAAGAGACCCAGTACTTC

j_gene: TRBJ2-7
abundance: -
d_gene: TRBD1
v_gene: TRBV6-5
CDR3aa: CASSLMTGSHEQYF
CDR3nt: TGTGCCAGCAGCCTCATGACAGGGTCCCACGAGCAGTACTTC

j_gene: TRBJ1-2
abundance: few
d_gene: -
v_gene: TRBV5-4
CDR3aa: CASSLAGRENYGYTF
CDR3nt: TGTGCCAGCAGCTTGGCAGGCCGGGAGAACTATGGCTACACCTTC

j_gene: TRBJ2-5
abundance: -
d_gene: -
v_gene: TRBV19
CDR3aa: CASSFFGQSQETQYF
CDR3nt: TGTGCCAGTAGTTTCTTCGGACAATCCCAAGAGACCCAGTACTTC

j_gene: TRBJ1-4
abundance: -
d_gene: -
v_gene: TRBV20-1
CDR3aa: CSARNSEKLFF
CDR3nt: TGCAGTGCTAGAAACTCTGAAAAACTGTTTTTT

j_gene: TRBJ1-1
abundance: -
d_gene: -
v_gene: TRBV25-1
CDR3aa: CASTPAGSNTEAFF
CDR3nt: TGTGCCAGCACCCCCGCCGGGTCGAACACTGAAGCTTTCTTT

j_gene: TRBJ2-1
abundance: -
d_gene: -
v_gene: TRBV30
CDR3aa: CAWSSQAGKYNEQFF
CDR3nt: TGTGCCTGGAGTTCGCAGGCAGGGAAGTACAATGAGCAGTTCTTC

j_gene: TRBJ2-7
abundance: -
d_gene: -
v_gene: TRBV19
CDR3aa: CASSSAYEQYF
CDR3nt: TGTGCCAGTAGTAGCGCCTACGAGCAGTACTTC

j_gene: TRBJ1-5
abundance: once
d_gene: TRBD1
v_gene: TRBV7-9
CDR3aa: CASTTGGGPQHF
CDR3nt: TGTGCCAGCACGACAGGGGGAGGGCCCCAGCATTTT

j_gene: TRBJ1-2
abundance: -
d_gene: TRBD1
v_gene: TRBV5-6
CDR3aa: CASSRTGNYGYTF
CDR3nt: TGTGCCAGCAGCCGGACAGGGAACTATGGCTACACCTTC

j_gene: TRBJ2-1
abundance: -
d_gene: TRBD2
v_gene: TRBV7-3
CDR3aa: CASSPQLSGRGSEQFF
CDR3nt: TGTGCCAGCAGCCCCCAGCTGAGCGGGAGAGGGAGTGAGCAGTTCTTC

j_gene: TRBJ1-2
abundance: -
d_gene: -
v_gene: TRBV19
CDR3aa: CASSITGDYGYTF
CDR3nt: TGTGCCAGTAGTATCACAGGTGACTATGGCTACACCTTC

j_gene: TRBJ2-1
abundance: -
d_gene: TRBD2
v_gene: TRBV18
CDR3aa: CASSPIPAGGNEQFF
CDR3nt: TGTGCCAGCTCACCAATCCCAGCGGGAGGCAATGAGCAGTTCTTC

j_gene: TRBJ2-7
abundance: -
d_gene: -
v_gene: TRBV6-5
CDR3aa: CASSYSSGWSYEQYF
CDR3nt: TGTGCCAGCAGTTACTCGTCAGGGTGGTCCTACGAGCAGTACTTC

j_gene: TRBJ2-1
abundance: few
d_gene: TRBD2
v_gene: TRBV6-1
CDR3aa: CASSERLAGYNEQFF
CDR3nt: TGTGCCAGCAGTGAAAGACTAGCGGGCTACAATGAGCAGTTCTTC

j_gene: TRBJ1-1
abundance: -
d_gene: -
v_gene: TRBV5-8
CDR3aa: CASSLASAGAYYLGTEAFF
CDR3nt: TGTGCCAGCAGCTTGGCCAGTGCAGGGGCCTACTATTTGGGCACTGAAGCTTTCTTT

j_gene: TRBJ1-4
abundance: -
d_gene: -
v_gene: TRBV9
CDR3aa: CASSVGTDPREKLFF
CDR3nt: TGTGCCAGCAGCGTAGGGACAGACCCTAGGGAAAAACTGTTTTTT

j_gene: TRBJ2-7
abundance: -
d_gene: -
v_gene: TRBV7-9
CDR3aa: CASSTQGLKNEQYF
CDR3nt: TGTGCCAGCAGCACCCAGGGACTGAAGAACGAGCAGTACTTC

j_gene: TRBJ2-2
abundance: few
d_gene: TRBD2
v_gene: TRBV10-3
CDR3aa: CAISFTSGGTGELFF
CDR3nt: TGTGCCATCAGCTTTACTAGCGGGGGGACCGGGGAGCTGTTTTTT

j_gene: TRBJ2-3
abundance: medium-sized
d_gene: -
v_gene: TRBV12-5
CDR3aa: CASGLGATSTDTQYF
CDR3nt: TGTGCTAGTGGTTTAGGGGCAACTAGCACAGATACGCAGTATTTT

j_gene: TRBJ2-7
abundance: -
d_gene: -
v_gene: TRBV9
CDR3aa: CASSRQQGSYEQYF
CDR3nt: TGTGCCAGCAGCCGCCAACAGGGTTCCTACGAGCAGTACTTC

j_gene: TRBJ2-7
abundance: few
d_gene: -
v_gene: TRBV7-9
CDR3aa: CASSLAGSYEQYF
CDR3nt: TGTGCCAGCAGCTTAGCTGGCAGCTACGAGCAGTACTTC

j_gene: TRBJ1-4
abundance: -
d_gene: -
v_gene: TRBV18
CDR3aa: CASSPGRGSTNEKLFF
CDR3nt: TGTGCCAGCTCACCTGGAAGGGGATCAACTAATGAAAAACTGTTTTTT

j_gene: TRBJ1-2
abundance: -
d_gene: TRBD1
v_gene: TRBV19
CDR3aa: CASSTRTGRNGYTF
CDR3nt: TGTGCCAGTAGTACCCGGACAGGGAGGAATGGCTACACCTTC

j_gene: TRBJ2-7
abundance: once
d_gene: -
v_gene: TRBV6-5
CDR3aa: CASSSLGPEEQYF
CDR3nt: TGTGCCAGCAGTTCCCTAGGTCCGGAGGAGCAGTACTTC

j_gene: TRBJ2-1
abundance: -
d_gene: TRBD1
v_gene: TRBV7-2
CDR3aa: CASRTSKGAWNEQFF
CDR3nt: TGTGCCAGCCGTACGAGCAAGGGGGCATGGAATGAGCAGTTCTTC

j_gene: TRBJ2-3
abundance: -
d_gene: TRBD2
v_gene: TRBV5-1
CDR3aa: CASSLGLAGLLTDTQYF
CDR3nt: TGCGCCAGCAGCTTGGGACTAGCGGGGCTCCTCACAGATACGCAGTATTTT

j_gene: TRBJ1-1
abundance: -
d_gene: TRBD1
v_gene: TRBV5-1
CDR3aa: CASSLGQGATEAFF
CDR3nt: TGCGCCAGCAGCTTGGGACAGGGGGCAACTGAAGCTTTCTTT

j_gene: TRBJ2-2
abundance: -
d_gene: -
v_gene: TRBV5-4
CDR3aa: CASSLAGNKGGELFF
CDR3nt: TGTGCCAGCAGCTTGGCGGGGAATAAGGGCGGGGAGCTGTTTTTT

j_gene: TRBJ2-3
abundance: -
d_gene: TRBD2
v_gene: TRBV13
CDR3aa: CASSFERGKTDTQYF
CDR3nt: TGTGCCAGCAGCTTCGAGCGGGGGAAAACAGATACGCAGTATTTT

j_gene: TRBJ1-5
abundance: -
d_gene: -
v_gene: TRBV7-9
CDR3aa: CASSRMGGGAQPQHF
CDR3nt: TGTGCCAGCAGTAGGATGGGGGGAGGTGCTCAGCCCCAGCATTTT

j_gene: TRBJ2-7
abundance: -
d_gene: TRBD2
v_gene: TRBV6-6
CDR3aa: CASSYFGGEYEQYF
CDR3nt: TGTGCCAGCAGTTACTTCGGGGGGGAATACGAGCAGTACTTC

j_gene: TRBJ2-7
abundance: -
d_gene: TRBD2
v_gene: TRBV10-3
CDR3aa: CAISGTSGGLKEYF
CDR3nt: TGTGCCATCAGTGGGACTAGCGGGGGCCTCAAGGAGTACTTC

j_gene: TRBJ1-1
abundance: once
d_gene: -
v_gene: TRBV9
CDR3aa: CASSPTGTGWNTEAFF
CDR3nt: TGTGCCAGCAGCCCCACAGGGACGGGATGGAACACTGAAGCTTTCTTT

j_gene: TRBJ1-4
abundance: -
d_gene: TRBD1
v_gene: TRBV5-1
CDR3aa: CASSGGTGGSEKLFF
CDR3nt: TGCGCCAGCAGCGGGGGGACAGGGGGCTCGGAAAAACTGTTTTTT

j_gene: TRBJ2-2
abundance: -
d_gene: -
v_gene: TRBV5-1
CDR3aa: CASSLSTSLAGELFF
CDR3nt: TGCGCCAGCAGCCTGTCGACATCCTTGGCCGGGGAGCTGTTTTTT

j_gene: TRBJ1-1
abundance: -
d_gene: -
v_gene: TRBV15
CDR3aa: CATTSFGRENTEAFF
CDR3nt: TGTGCCACCACCTCTTTTGGCAGGGAGAACACTGAAGCTTTCTTT

j_gene: TRBJ2-2
abundance: -
d_gene: TRBD2
v_gene: TRBV5-6
CDR3aa: CASSLVTSGGNTGELFF
CDR3nt: TGTGCCAGCAGCTTGGTGACTAGCGGGGGAAACACCGGGGAGCTGTTTTTT

j_gene: TRBJ2-2
abundance: once
d_gene: TRBD1
v_gene: TRBV7-6
CDR3aa: CASSSIPGQGITGELFF
CDR3nt: TGTGCCAGCAGCTCAATACCGGGACAGGGAATCACCGGGGAGCTGTTTTTT

j_gene: TRBJ2-3
abundance: -
d_gene: TRBD1
v_gene: TRBV5-6
CDR3aa: CASSFGTGRSDTQYF
CDR3nt: TGTGCCAGCAGCTTTGGGACAGGAAGGTCGGATACGCAGTATTTT

j_gene: TRBJ2-1
abundance: -
d_gene: -
v_gene: TRBV2
CDR3aa: CASSDISINEQFF
CDR3nt: TGTGCCAGCAGTGATATTAGCATCAATGAGCAGTTCTTC

j_gene: TRBJ2-3
abundance: once
d_gene: TRBD2
v_gene: TRBV5-4
CDR3aa: CASSLASSGGSTDTQYF
CDR3nt: TGTGCCAGCAGCTTGGCGTCTAGCGGGGGAAGCACAGATACGCAGTATTTT

j_gene: TRBJ2-7
abundance: -
d_gene: -
v_gene: TRBV4-1
CDR3aa: CASSHLGGEAAYEQYF
CDR3nt: TGCGCCAGCAGCCACCTGGGGGGAGAAGCGGCCTACGAGCAGTACTTC

j_gene: TRBJ2-2
abundance: -
d_gene: TRBD2
v_gene: TRBV5-1
CDR3aa: CASSPTSGINTGELFF
CDR3nt: TGCGCCAGCAGTCCGACTAGCGGGATAAACACCGGGGAGCTGTTTTTT

j_gene: TRBJ2-1
abundance: -
d_gene: -
v_gene: TRBV2
CDR3aa: CASGGASHNEQFF
CDR3nt: TGTGCCAGCGGAGGGGCTTCCCACAATGAGCAGTTCTTC

j_gene: TRBJ1-2
abundance: -
d_gene: -
v_gene: TRBV5-1
CDR3aa: CASGRDGANYGYTF
CDR3nt: TGCGCCAGCGGCAGGGATGGAGCTAACTATGGCTACACCTTC

j_gene: TRBJ1-2
abundance: -
d_gene: -
v_gene: TRBV19
CDR3aa: CASKKGVNYGYTF
CDR3nt: TGTGCCAGTAAAAAGGGGGTGAACTATGGCTACACCTTC

j_gene: TRBJ2-5
abundance: once
d_gene: -
v_gene: TRBV30
CDR3aa: CAWRGRETQYF
CDR3nt: TGTGCCTGGAGGGGCAGGGAGACCCAGTACTTC

j_gene: TRBJ2-1
abundance: -
d_gene: -
v_gene: TRBV7-3
CDR3aa: CASSPIDRGEQFF
CDR3nt: TGTGCCAGCAGCCCAATCGACCGGGGTGAGCAGTTCTTC